The rows below give T cell receptor beta chains drawn from one sample of a study of blood T cells in healthy people across ages. TCRdb independently ran MiXCR on the 5' RACE reads; one entry per CDR3 protein. The data show about 1.6 million distinct CDR3 sequences, about 31% seen once. Sequencing used blood. Every receptor here comes from a woman under 40 in good health. Each CDR3 is given without its conserved first and last residue.

V	CDR3
TRBV11-2	ASSFGKRGLEQY
TRBV7-2	ASGLNPGSQETQY
TRBV2	ASIPVGEDIPY
TRBV5-1	ASSSARSPRGGQPQH
TRBV27	ASSLRSSVAF
TRBV5-1	ASSLSGGVYNGQF
TRBV4-1	ASSRQGTSGGTDTQY
TRBV30	AWTGQGANDGYT
TRBV4-1	ASSPQWERITDTQY
TRBV9	ASSAGGGQYNEQF
TRBV28	ASSLWQGDQETQY
TRBV6-5	ASSYKTTSTDTRY
TRBV7-8	ASSLGFAGAYEQY
TRBV15	ATSREHRGPLEQY
TRBV9	ASSDPLRAGDETQY
TRBV6-1	ASSETGNYGCT
TRBV6-1	ASSELRGSTDTQY
TRBV7-3	ASSLIGTSGGVTDTQY
TRBV6-6	ASSIGPGAGNQPQH
TRBV4-1	ASSPPLLRSGGTGWTQY
TRBV5-1	ASSYRGGRTDTQY
TRBV11-1	ASSHESYEQY
TRBV11-2	ASSPLLSNREYWSGANVLT
TRBV2	ASRTSRGSGGRSSYEQY
TRBV6-5	ASRKTSGGNEQF
TRBV7-3	ASSPLAGGYNEQF
TRBV27	ASSYGTPSTDTQY
TRBV6-2/TRBV6-3	ASSSGQKETQY
TRBV5-1	ASSKDSTGNEQF
TRBV5-1	ASSLPRESTDTQY
TRBV28	ASSLMAGAKYEQY
TRBV5-1	ASSLAGQGTEKLF
TRBV11-2	ASSSLTAGGRDEQF
TRBV9	ASSSLRGSGANVLT
TRBV3-1	ASSAASGSFETQY
TRBV5-1	ASSLDRAGAF
TRBV6-6	ASSYGQGDGYT
TRBV29-1	SVMLDRGEQY
TRBV7-8	ASSLEGQSSSTGELF
TRBV28	ASSSGQGGGYT
TRBV27	ASSFLQGYNEQF
TRBV20-1	SARLASGAYEQY
TRBV3-1	ASSQPGGGAREQY
TRBV10-3	AISAGLAEQETQY
TRBV6-1	ASSEAGRARGTQY
TRBV20-1	SARDWRVPYNEQF
TRBV4-1	ASSQTLPTGEKLF
TRBV4-1	ASSQVTGNTGELF
TRBV9	ASSVRDSGVITGSYNEQF
TRBV24-1	ATSETSEVDTQY
TRBV3-1	ASSQAGSTKDTQY
TRBV21-1	ASSKVGLSGANVRT
TRBV4-1	ASSQDGGRVPYEQY
TRBV6-1	ASSALAGGTGELF
TRBV11-2	ASSSSVNYGYT
TRBV10-2	ASNPGGLGYT
TRBV29-1	SAGDLRENIQY